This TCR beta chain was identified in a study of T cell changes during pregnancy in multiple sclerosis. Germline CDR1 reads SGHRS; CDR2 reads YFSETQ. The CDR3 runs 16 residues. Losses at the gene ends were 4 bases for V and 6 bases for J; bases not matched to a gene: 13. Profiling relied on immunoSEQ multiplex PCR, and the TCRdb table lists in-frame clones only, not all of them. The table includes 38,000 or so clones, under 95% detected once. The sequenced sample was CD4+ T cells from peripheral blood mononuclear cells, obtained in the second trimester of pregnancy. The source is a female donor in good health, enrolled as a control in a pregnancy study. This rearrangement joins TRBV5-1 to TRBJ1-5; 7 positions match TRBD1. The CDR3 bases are TGCGCCAGCAGCCACTCAACAGGGGAGCAAAGTCAGCCCCAGCATTTT. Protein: CASSHSTGEQSQPQHF.